This TCR beta chain was retrieved from a study of persistence of HIV-infected CD4 T cells. The CDR3 totals 13 residues. V was pared by 3 bases and J by 5 bases, with 13 bases between. CDR1 is GTSNPN and CDR2 is SVGIG in the germline V gene (reference sequence). Anti-CD3/anti-CD28 beads served as a nonspecific positive control stimulus. CD4+ T cells upregulating both CD40 ligand and CD69 were sorted as responding cells. The libraries were made with immunoSEQ version 4 in survey mode. Profiled with immunoSEQ multiplex PCR; TCRdb holds only in-frame clones, not every one. This table has about 46,000 clones, about 87% appearing once. On this clone itself: Its antigen is unknown.

The chain has TRBV30 and TRBJ2-5; a weak D match, TRBD1 (7 bases). The clonotype originates from an adult woman with HIV who was CMV-seropositive. The sample was CD4+ T cells sorted from PBMCs after roughly 18-hour stimulation, taken from a patient who received antiretroviral therapy. The CDR3 region has the DNA TGTGCCTGGAGGGAGACAGGGAGGGAGACCCAGTACTTC. Protein product: CAWRETGRETQYF.